This T cell receptor (beta chain) was retrieved from a study of shared clonotypes between healthy human individuals. Study as a whole: CD8 memory received one plate per donor, CD8 naive two, CD4 memory three and CD4 naive three.

This CDR3 is 16 amino acids long. After removal of 3 bases from V and 6 bases from J, the junction contained 6 bases not matched to a gene. Germline V lookup: CDR1 MDHEN, CDR2 SYDVKM. Overall study findings and caveats: Clonotypes not shared had lower generation probabilities than those common to all four donors.

The assay was immunoSEQ multiplex PCR, and TCRdb's table has in-frame clones only and misses some. The table shows 2 million to 3 million clones, with about 92% occurring only once. This clone was seen once. Its target is not known. The receptor was derived from a man aged 18 to 29 in good health. Material for sequencing was naive CD4+ T cells sorted from blood. The subset: CD45RA+ positively selected. The chain uses TRBV28 and TRBJ1-5; 12 bases fit TRBD1. CDR3 residues: CASSFRGTGGGQPQHF. For the CDR3, the DNA is TGTGCCAGCAGTTTTCGGGGGACAGGGGGCGGTCAGCCCCAGCATTTT. Full variable domain (remainder filled in from reference TRBV28 and TRBJ1-5): DVKVTQSSRYLVKRTGEKVFLECVQDMDHENMFWYRQDPGLGLRLIYFSYDVKMKEKGDIPEGYSVSREKKERFSLILESASTNQTSMYLCASSFRGTGGGQPQHFGDGTRLSIL.